This record concerns one T cell receptor beta chain sequence. Its antigen is not identified. cDNA molecules, individually, were tagged with unique molecular identifiers. TCRdb passed the 5' RACE reads through MiXCR, listing each CDR3 protein once. The sample consists of around 81,000 distinct CDR3 sequences, more than 13% of them appearing once. Germline loops: CDR1 KGHSH, CDR2 LQKENI. The CDR3 is 14 amino acids. The J segment lost 7 bases and the V segment lost 3 bases, leaving 8 bases of the junction unmatched. This sample is drawn from a study of early T cells in non-severe SARS-CoV-2 infection. Turning to the study itself: Unsorted whole-blood RNA was sequenced in bulk, leaving chains unpaired. Regarding the study as a whole: VDJdb-based matching was biased toward anti-spike CD8 responses and missed private and CD4 specificities.

This chain uses TRBV18 with TRBJ1-2, with 7 bases matching TRBD1. The sequence was collected from an adult who was a healthcare worker with PCR-confirmed SARS-CoV-2 infection or an uninfected control (not recorded which). Material for sequencing was whole blood. The CDR3 sequence is CASSPQQGLSGYTF. CDR3 bases: TGTGCCAGCTCACCCCAACAGGGGTTAAGTGGCTACACCTTC.